Listed below are T cell receptor beta chains from one sample, sequenced in a study of blood T cell repertoires in COVID-19. The method was immunoSEQ multiplex PCR; TCRdb's version includes in-frame clones alone and lacks a portion of them. The data hold 110,000 or so clones, with approximately 80% observed a single time. Source material: peripheral blood. These receptors originate from a man aged 80 or over with acute or convalescent COVID-19. Each CDR3 is given with its conserved first and last residue. A D gene is named only where the DNA matches it firmly. The size entry is marked missing in some rows and otherwise reads once, few, many or a size class.

d_call: -
j_call: TRBJ1-6
v_call: TRBV18
clone_size: -
cdr3_nt: TGTGCCAGCTCACCACTTGGGGCAGCCTATAATTCACCCCTCCACTTT
cdr3_aa: CASSPLGAAYNSPLHF

d_call: -
j_call: TRBJ2-7
v_call: TRBV7-8
clone_size: few
cdr3_nt: TGTGCCAGCAGCCACTCTTTCTACGAGCAGTACTTC
cdr3_aa: CASSHSFYEQYF

d_call: TRBD1
j_call: TRBJ1-5
v_call: TRBV29-1
clone_size: -
cdr3_nt: TGCAGCGTCCTACTTTGGGACAGTAGATATAGCAATCAGCCCCAGCATTTT
cdr3_aa: CSVLLWDSRYSNQPQHF

d_call: -
j_call: TRBJ1-6
v_call: TRBV5-1
clone_size: -
cdr3_nt: TGCGCCAGCAGCTTGGCCCCGAGACAGGACGGGTCACCCCTCCACTTT
cdr3_aa: CASSLAPRQDGSPLHF

d_call: -
j_call: TRBJ1-4
v_call: TRBV10-3
clone_size: -
cdr3_nt: TGTGCCATCAGTAACGGGGGTAGGGGTGAAAAACTGTTTTTT
cdr3_aa: CAISNGGRGEKLFF

d_call: -
j_call: TRBJ1-1
v_call: TRBV24-1
clone_size: -
cdr3_nt: TGTGCCACCCCCCCCGAAGCCCGCTCGAACACTGAAGCTTTCTTT
cdr3_aa: CATPPEARSNTEAFF

d_call: TRBD1
j_call: TRBJ1-2
v_call: TRBV5-1
clone_size: once
cdr3_nt: TGCGCCAGCAGCCAGGGGGCGCAGTCCGTATATGGCTACACCTTC
cdr3_aa: CASSQGAQSVYGYTF

d_call: -
j_call: TRBJ2-5
v_call: TRBV11-2
clone_size: -
cdr3_nt: TGTGCCAGCAGCTTAGCCGGGGTGGCGGAGACCCAGTACTTC
cdr3_aa: CASSLAGVAETQYF

d_call: TRBD2
j_call: TRBJ2-7
v_call: TRBV7-2
clone_size: few
cdr3_nt: TGTGCCAGCAGCTTAGGGACTAGCGGGGCTTCGGGCGGGCAGTACTTC
cdr3_aa: CASSLGTSGASGGQYF

d_call: TRBD2
j_call: TRBJ2-7
v_call: TRBV14
clone_size: -
cdr3_nt: TGTGCCAGCAGCCATGGGAGGGCCGAGCAGTACTTC
cdr3_aa: CASSHGRAEQYF

d_call: TRBD2
j_call: TRBJ2-7
v_call: TRBV6-5
clone_size: few
cdr3_nt: TGTGCCAGCAGTTCCACCGGGACTAGCGGATACGAGCAGTACTTC
cdr3_aa: CASSSTGTSGYEQYF

d_call: TRBD1
j_call: TRBJ1-1
v_call: TRBV5-1
clone_size: -
cdr3_nt: TGCGCCAGCAGCAACACAGGGGAATGGGACACTGAAGCTTTCTTT
cdr3_aa: CASSNTGEWDTEAFF

d_call: -
j_call: TRBJ1-5
v_call: TRBV5-5
clone_size: -
cdr3_nt: TGTGCCAGCAGCTTGTCCCCGGGACAGCCCCAGCATTTT
cdr3_aa: CASSLSPGQPQHF

d_call: -
j_call: TRBJ2-7
v_call: TRBV5-1
clone_size: -
cdr3_nt: TGCGCCAGCAGCCCAGGACAGATCTACGAGCAGTACTTC
cdr3_aa: CASSPGQIYEQYF

d_call: TRBD1
j_call: TRBJ1-4
v_call: TRBV5-6
clone_size: once
cdr3_nt: TGTGCCAGCAGTTCGACAGGGACTAATGAAAAACTGTTTTTT
cdr3_aa: CASSSTGTNEKLFF

d_call: TRBD2
j_call: TRBJ2-3
v_call: TRBV27
clone_size: -
cdr3_nt: TGTGCCAGCAACCCACTAGCGGGCAGCACAGATACGCAGTATTTT
cdr3_aa: CASNPLAGSTDTQYF

d_call: TRBD1
j_call: TRBJ1-2
v_call: TRBV5-1
clone_size: -
cdr3_nt: TGCGCCAGCAGCCCTGGACAGGCTAACTATGGCTACACCTTC
cdr3_aa: CASSPGQANYGYTF

d_call: -
j_call: TRBJ2-1
v_call: TRBV9
clone_size: few
cdr3_nt: TGTGCCAGCAGCGTAGGACAAAATGAGCAGTTCTTC
cdr3_aa: CASSVGQNEQFF

d_call: -
j_call: TRBJ2-3
v_call: TRBV7-2
clone_size: few
cdr3_nt: TGTGCCAGCAGCTTAACGAGGGACACAGATACGCAGTATTTT
cdr3_aa: CASSLTRDTDTQYF

d_call: TRBD2
j_call: TRBJ2-3
v_call: TRBV15
clone_size: -
cdr3_nt: TGTGCCACCAGCAGGGGGGGAGGGACCACAGATACGCAGTATTTT
cdr3_aa: CATSRGGGTTDTQYF

d_call: TRBD1
j_call: TRBJ1-5
v_call: TRBV5-6
clone_size: -
cdr3_nt: TGTGCCAGCAGCTTGGATAGGACAGGGCGGGAGCATTTT
cdr3_aa: CASSLDRTGREHF

d_call: TRBD2
j_call: TRBJ2-7
v_call: TRBV15
clone_size: -
cdr3_nt: TGTGCCACCAGCAGAGCGACAAGACTAGCCGGATCTTCCTACGAGCAGTACTTC
cdr3_aa: CATSRATRLAGSSYEQYF

d_call: -
j_call: TRBJ1-2
v_call: TRBV9
clone_size: few
cdr3_nt: TGTGCCAGCAGCGTAGGCAACAGCCCCAACTATGGCTACACCTTC
cdr3_aa: CASSVGNSPNYGYTF

d_call: -
j_call: TRBJ1-2
v_call: TRBV6-2/TRBV6-3
clone_size: -
cdr3_nt: TGTGCCAGCACCCCTAGGGAAGGGGCCTATGGCTACACCTTC
cdr3_aa: CASTPREGAYGYTF

d_call: -
j_call: TRBJ1-2
v_call: TRBV28
clone_size: -
cdr3_nt: TGTGCCAGCAGTTTGAGGCTCTATGGCTACACCTTC
cdr3_aa: CASSLRLYGYTF

d_call: -
j_call: TRBJ2-1
v_call: TRBV6-2/TRBV6-3
clone_size: -
cdr3_nt: TGTGCCAGCAGTTACTCACTAGCTCAGCCGTACAATGAGCAGTTCTTC
cdr3_aa: CASSYSLAQPYNEQFF

d_call: -
j_call: TRBJ1-1
v_call: TRBV7-3
clone_size: few
cdr3_nt: TGTGCCAGCAGCCAAAGAGTCGGCACTGAAGCTTTCTTT
cdr3_aa: CASSQRVGTEAFF

d_call: -
j_call: TRBJ1-5
v_call: TRBV7-2
clone_size: -
cdr3_nt: TGTGCCAGCAGCTTAGTAGTTGATCAGCCCCAGCATTTT
cdr3_aa: CASSLVVDQPQHF

d_call: TRBD1
j_call: TRBJ1-1
v_call: TRBV24-1
clone_size: -
cdr3_nt: TGTGCCACCAGTGACCCGGGACAGGGGGCGAACACTGAAGCTTTCTTT
cdr3_aa: CATSDPGQGANTEAFF

d_call: -
j_call: TRBJ2-1
v_call: TRBV6-2/TRBV6-3
clone_size: once
cdr3_nt: TGTGCCAGCAGTTACCGGAGAGGGACAAACTTCAACAATGAGCAGTTCTTC
cdr3_aa: CASSYRRGTNFNNEQFF

d_call: TRBD2
j_call: TRBJ2-7
v_call: TRBV5-6
clone_size: -
cdr3_nt: TGTGCCAGCAGCTTGAAAGGCGGGAGGGCCCTAAAAACCTACGAGCAGTACTTC
cdr3_aa: CASSLKGGRALKTYEQYF

d_call: TRBD2
j_call: TRBJ2-3
v_call: TRBV6-5
clone_size: -
cdr3_nt: TGTGCCAGCAGGGCCCCTAGCGGGAGGTCGAGTACGCAGTATTTT
cdr3_aa: CASRAPSGRSSTQYF

d_call: TRBD2
j_call: TRBJ2-3
v_call: TRBV25-1
clone_size: -
cdr3_nt: TGTGCCAGCAGCCTAGCGGGAGGGTCGGATACGCAGTATTTT
cdr3_aa: CASSLAGGSDTQYF

d_call: -
j_call: TRBJ2-7
v_call: TRBV7-2
clone_size: once
cdr3_nt: TGTGCCAGCAGCCCCCTCCAGGCTTCCTCCTACGAGCAGTACTTC
cdr3_aa: CASSPLQASSYEQYF

d_call: -
j_call: TRBJ2-3
v_call: TRBV15
clone_size: -
cdr3_nt: TGTGCCACCAGCAGAGCTAGCACAGATACGCAGTATTTT
cdr3_aa: CATSRASTDTQYF

d_call: -
j_call: TRBJ1-2
v_call: TRBV11-1
clone_size: once
cdr3_nt: TGTGCCAGCAGCTTAGCCAATGGCAGGGAGGATGGCTACACCTTC
cdr3_aa: CASSLANGREDGYTF

d_call: TRBD1
j_call: TRBJ2-7
v_call: TRBV6-1
clone_size: -
cdr3_nt: TGTGCCAGCAGTGAACGGACAGGGGGACTGTTTTACGAGCAGTACTTC
cdr3_aa: CASSERTGGLFYEQYF

d_call: -
j_call: TRBJ2-7
v_call: TRBV19
clone_size: once
cdr3_nt: TGTGCCAGTAGTGCTGAAATGGACACCATTTACGAGCAGTACTTC
cdr3_aa: CASSAEMDTIYEQYF

d_call: TRBD1
j_call: TRBJ1-2
v_call: TRBV5-1
clone_size: -
cdr3_nt: TGCGCCAGCAGGCGAGGGACAGGAGTCGGAGGTGGCTACACCTTC
cdr3_aa: CASRRGTGVGGGYTF

d_call: TRBD1
j_call: TRBJ2-7
v_call: TRBV28
clone_size: -
cdr3_nt: TGTGCCAGCCAGGACAGGTTCCACGAGCAGTACTTC
cdr3_aa: CASQDRFHEQYF

d_call: TRBD1
j_call: TRBJ1-2
v_call: TRBV30
clone_size: -
cdr3_nt: TGTGCCTGGAGCGGACAGGGAGGGACCTATGGCTACACCTTC
cdr3_aa: CAWSGQGGTYGYTF

d_call: TRBD2
j_call: TRBJ2-1
v_call: TRBV29-1
clone_size: -
cdr3_nt: TGCAGCGTGGACCATCTAGCGGGAGGGACGTACAATGAGCAGTTCTTC
cdr3_aa: CSVDHLAGGTYNEQFF

d_call: TRBD2
j_call: TRBJ2-5
v_call: TRBV29-1
clone_size: -
cdr3_nt: TGCAGCGTTGACGGAGCGGGAGGCCTTTCAGAGACCCAGTACTTC
cdr3_aa: CSVDGAGGLSETQYF

d_call: TRBD1
j_call: TRBJ2-2
v_call: TRBV7-6
clone_size: once
cdr3_nt: TGTGCCAGCAGCCCCGGGACAGGGATGGACACCGGGGAGCTGTTTTTT
cdr3_aa: CASSPGTGMDTGELFF